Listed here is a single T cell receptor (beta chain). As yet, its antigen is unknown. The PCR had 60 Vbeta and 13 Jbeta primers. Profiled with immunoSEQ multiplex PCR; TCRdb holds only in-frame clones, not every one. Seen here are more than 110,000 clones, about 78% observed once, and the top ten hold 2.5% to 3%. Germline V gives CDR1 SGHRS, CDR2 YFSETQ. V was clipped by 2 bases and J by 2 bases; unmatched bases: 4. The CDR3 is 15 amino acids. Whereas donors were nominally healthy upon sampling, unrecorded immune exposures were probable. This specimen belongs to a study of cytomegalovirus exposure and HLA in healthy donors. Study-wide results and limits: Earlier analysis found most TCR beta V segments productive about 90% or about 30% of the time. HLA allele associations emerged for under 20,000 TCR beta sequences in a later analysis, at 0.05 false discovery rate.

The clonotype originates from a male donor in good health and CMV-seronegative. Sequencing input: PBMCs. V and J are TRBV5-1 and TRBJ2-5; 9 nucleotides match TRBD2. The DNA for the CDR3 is TGCGCCAGCAGCTTCGCGGGAGGGCCTCAAGAGACCCAGTACTTC. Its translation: CASSFAGGPQETQYF. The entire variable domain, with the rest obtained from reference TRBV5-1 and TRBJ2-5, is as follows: KAGVTQTPRYLIKTRGQQVTLSCSPISGHRSVSWYQQTPGQGLQFLFEYFSETQRNKGNFPGRFSGRQFSNSRSEMNVSTLELGDSALYLCASSFAGGPQETQYFGPGTRLLVL.